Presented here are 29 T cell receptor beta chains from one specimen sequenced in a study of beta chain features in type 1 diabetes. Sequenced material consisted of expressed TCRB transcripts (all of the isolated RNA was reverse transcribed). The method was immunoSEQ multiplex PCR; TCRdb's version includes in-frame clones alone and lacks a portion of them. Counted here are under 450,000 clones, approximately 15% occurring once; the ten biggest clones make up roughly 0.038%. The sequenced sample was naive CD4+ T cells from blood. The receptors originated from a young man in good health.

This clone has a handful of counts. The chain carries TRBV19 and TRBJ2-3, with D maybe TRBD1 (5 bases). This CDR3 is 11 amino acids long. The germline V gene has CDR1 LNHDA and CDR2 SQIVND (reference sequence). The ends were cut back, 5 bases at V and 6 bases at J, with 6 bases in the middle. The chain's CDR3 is CASSGADTQYF. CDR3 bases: TGTGCCAGTAGTGGGGCGGATACGCAGTATTTT.

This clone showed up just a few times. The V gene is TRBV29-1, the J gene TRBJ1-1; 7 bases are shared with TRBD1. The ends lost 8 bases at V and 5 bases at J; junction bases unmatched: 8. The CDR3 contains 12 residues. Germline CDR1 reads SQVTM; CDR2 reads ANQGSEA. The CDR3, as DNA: TGCAGCACAGCAGGGGGGAGTACTGAAGCTTTCTTT. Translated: CSTAGGSTEAFF.

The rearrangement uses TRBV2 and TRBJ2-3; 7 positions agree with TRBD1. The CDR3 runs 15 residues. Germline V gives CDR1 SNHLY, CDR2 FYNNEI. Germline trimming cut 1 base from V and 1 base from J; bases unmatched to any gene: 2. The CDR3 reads CASSEDRGRTDTQYF. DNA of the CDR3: TGTGCCAGCAGTGAAGATAGGGGGCGCACAGATACGCAGTATTTT.

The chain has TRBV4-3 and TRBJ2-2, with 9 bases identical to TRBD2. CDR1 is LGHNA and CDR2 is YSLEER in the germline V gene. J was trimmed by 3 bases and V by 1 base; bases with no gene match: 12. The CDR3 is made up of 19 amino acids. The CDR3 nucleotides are TGCGCCAGCAGCCAAGCGGTATTTGCGGGAGGGCCCGACACCGGGGAGCTGTTTTTT. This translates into CASSQAVFAGGPDTGELFF.

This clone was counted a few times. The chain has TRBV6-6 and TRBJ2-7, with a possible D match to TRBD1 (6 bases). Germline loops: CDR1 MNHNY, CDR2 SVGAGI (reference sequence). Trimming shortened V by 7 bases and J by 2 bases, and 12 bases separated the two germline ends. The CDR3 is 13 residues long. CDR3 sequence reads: CASTHRAPYEQYF. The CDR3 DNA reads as TGTGCCAGCACCCACAGGGCCCCCTACGAGCAGTACTTC.

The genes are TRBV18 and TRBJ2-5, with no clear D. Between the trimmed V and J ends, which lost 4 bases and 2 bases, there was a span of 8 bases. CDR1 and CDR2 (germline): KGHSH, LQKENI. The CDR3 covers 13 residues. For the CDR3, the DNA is TGTGCCAGCTCACAACTCGCGCAAGAGACCCAGTACTTC. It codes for CASSQLAQETQYF. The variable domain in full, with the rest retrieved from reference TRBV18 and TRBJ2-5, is NAGVMQNPRHLVRRRGQEARLRCSPMKGHSHVYWYRQLPEEGLKFMVYLQKENIIDESGMPKERFSAEFPKEGPSILRIQQVVRGDSAAYFCASSQLAQETQYFGPGTRLLVL.

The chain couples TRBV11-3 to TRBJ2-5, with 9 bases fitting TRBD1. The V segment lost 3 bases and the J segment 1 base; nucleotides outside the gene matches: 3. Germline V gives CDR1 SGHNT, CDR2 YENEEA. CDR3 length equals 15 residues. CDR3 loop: CASSLDRGGQETQYF. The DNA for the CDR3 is TGTGCCAGCAGCTTGGACAGGGGAGGCCAAGAGACCCAGTACTTC. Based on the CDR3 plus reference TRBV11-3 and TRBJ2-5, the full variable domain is EAGVVQSPRYKIIEKKQPVAFWCNPISGHNTLYWYLQNLGQGPELLIRYENEEAVDDSQLPKDRFSAERLKGVDSTLKIQPAELGDSAVYLCASSLDRGGQETQYFGPGTRLLVL.

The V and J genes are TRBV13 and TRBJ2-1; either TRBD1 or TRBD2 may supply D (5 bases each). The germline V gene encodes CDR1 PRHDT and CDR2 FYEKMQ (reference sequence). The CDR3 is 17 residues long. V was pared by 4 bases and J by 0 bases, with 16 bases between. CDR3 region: CASSSVGGKGSYNEQFF. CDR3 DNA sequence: TGTGCCAGCAGCTCCGTTGGGGGAAAGGGCTCCTACAATGAGCAGTTCTTC.

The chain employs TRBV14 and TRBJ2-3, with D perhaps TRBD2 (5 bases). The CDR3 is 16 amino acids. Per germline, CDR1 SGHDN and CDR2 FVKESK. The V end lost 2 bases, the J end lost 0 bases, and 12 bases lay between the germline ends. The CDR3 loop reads CASSQHRGGSTDTQYF. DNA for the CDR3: TGTGCCAGCAGCCAACACCGTGGCGGGAGCACAGATACGCAGTATTTT.

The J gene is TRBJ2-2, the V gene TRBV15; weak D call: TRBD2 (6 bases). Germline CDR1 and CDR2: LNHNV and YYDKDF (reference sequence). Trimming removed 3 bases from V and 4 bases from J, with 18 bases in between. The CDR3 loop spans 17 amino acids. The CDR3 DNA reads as TGTGCCACCAGCAGGGACGCCGGGACTTCCTCCACCGGGGAGCTGTTTTTT. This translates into CATSRDAGTSSTGELFF.

The CDR3 region is CASSYSTAGTDTQYF. CDR3 in DNA: TGTGCCAGCAGTTACTCGACAGCGGGCACAGATACGCAGTATTTT. The V and J genes are TRBV6-5 and TRBJ2-3, with D possibly called TRBD1 or TRBD2 (5 bases each). V was cut by 0 bases and J by 1 base, with 8 bases left in between. Germline lookup yields CDR1 MNHEY and CDR2 SVGAGI. CDR3 size: 15 residues.

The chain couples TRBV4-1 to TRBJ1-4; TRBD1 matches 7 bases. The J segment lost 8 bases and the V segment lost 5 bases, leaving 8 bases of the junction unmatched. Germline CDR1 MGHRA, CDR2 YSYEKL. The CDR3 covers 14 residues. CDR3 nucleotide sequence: TGCGCCAGCAGCACCCGACAGGGCGGGGAAAAACTGTTTTTT. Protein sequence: CASSTRQGGEKLFF.

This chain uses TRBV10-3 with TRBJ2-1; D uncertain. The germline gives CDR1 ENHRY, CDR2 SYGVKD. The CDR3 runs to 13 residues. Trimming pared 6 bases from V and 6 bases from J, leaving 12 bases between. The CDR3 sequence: CAIRTGPSNEQFF. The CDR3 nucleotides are TGTGCCATCAGAACTGGACCGAGCAATGAGCAGTTCTTC.

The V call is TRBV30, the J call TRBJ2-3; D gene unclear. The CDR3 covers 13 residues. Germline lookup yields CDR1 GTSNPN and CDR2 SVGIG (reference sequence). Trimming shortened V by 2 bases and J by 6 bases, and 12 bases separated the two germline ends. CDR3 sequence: CAWSMRSWDTQYF. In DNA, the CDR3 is TGTGCCTGGAGTATGCGGTCATGGGATACGCAGTATTTT.

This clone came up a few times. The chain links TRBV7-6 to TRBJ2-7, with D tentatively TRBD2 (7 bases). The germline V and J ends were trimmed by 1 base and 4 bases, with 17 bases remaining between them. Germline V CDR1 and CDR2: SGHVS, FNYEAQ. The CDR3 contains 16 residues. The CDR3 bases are TGTGCCAGCAGCTTAGTACCCGAGGGAGGGGGGTACGAGCAGTACTTC. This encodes CASSLVPEGGGYEQYF.

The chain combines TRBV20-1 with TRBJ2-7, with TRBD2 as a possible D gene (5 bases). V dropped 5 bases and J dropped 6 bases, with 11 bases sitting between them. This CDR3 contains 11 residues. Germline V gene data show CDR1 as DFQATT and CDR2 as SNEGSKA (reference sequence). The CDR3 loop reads CSAGRSGEQYF. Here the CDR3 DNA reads TGCAGTGCTGGAAGGAGCGGCGAGCAGTACTTC.

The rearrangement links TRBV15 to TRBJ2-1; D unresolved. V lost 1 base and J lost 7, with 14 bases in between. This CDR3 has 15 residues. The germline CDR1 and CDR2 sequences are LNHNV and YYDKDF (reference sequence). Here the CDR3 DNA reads TGTGCCACCAGCAGAGCCGTCTTTTCCGAGAATGAGCAGTTCTTC. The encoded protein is CATSRAVFSENEQFF. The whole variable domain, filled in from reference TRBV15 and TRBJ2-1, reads DAMVIQNPRYQVTQFGKPVTLSCSQTLNHNVMYWYQQKSSQAPKLLFHYYDKDFNNEADTPDNFQSRRPNTSFCFLDIRSPGLGDTAMYLCATSRAVFSENEQFFGPGTRLTVL.

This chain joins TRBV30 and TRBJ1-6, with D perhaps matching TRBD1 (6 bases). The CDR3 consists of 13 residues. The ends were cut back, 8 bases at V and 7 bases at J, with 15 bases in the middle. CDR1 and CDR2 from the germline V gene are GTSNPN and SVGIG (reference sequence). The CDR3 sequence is CALGGLGNSPLHF. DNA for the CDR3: TGTGCCCTCGGGGGGCTCGGAAATTCACCCCTCCACTTT.

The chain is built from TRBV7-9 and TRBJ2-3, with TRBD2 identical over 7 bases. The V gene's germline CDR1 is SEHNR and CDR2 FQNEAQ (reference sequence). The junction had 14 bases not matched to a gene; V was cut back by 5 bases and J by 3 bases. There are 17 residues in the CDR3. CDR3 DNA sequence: TGTGCCAGCAGCCTGCGGCACCATAGCGGGTTTACAGATACGCAGTATTTT. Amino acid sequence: CASSLRHHSGFTDTQYF.

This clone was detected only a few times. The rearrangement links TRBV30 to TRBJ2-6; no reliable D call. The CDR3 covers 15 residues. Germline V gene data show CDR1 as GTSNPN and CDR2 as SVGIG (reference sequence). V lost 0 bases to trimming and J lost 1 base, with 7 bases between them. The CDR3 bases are TGTGCCTGGAGTGTACGCAAATCTGGGGCCAACGTCCTGACTTTC. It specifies CAWSVRKSGANVLTF.

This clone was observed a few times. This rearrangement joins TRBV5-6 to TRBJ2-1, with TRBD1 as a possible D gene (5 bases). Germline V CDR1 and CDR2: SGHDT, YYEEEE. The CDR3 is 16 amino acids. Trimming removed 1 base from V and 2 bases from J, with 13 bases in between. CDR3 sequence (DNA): TGTGCCAGCAGCTTGATAAGGGGCGGAGCCTACAATGAGCAGTTCTTC. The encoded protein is CASSLIRGGAYNEQFF.

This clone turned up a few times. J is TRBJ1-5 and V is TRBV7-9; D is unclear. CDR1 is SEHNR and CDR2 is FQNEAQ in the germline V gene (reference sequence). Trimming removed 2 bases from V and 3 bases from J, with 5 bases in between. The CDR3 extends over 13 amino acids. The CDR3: CASSLQDNQPQHF. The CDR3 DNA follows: TGTGCCAGCAGCTTACAGGACAATCAGCCCCAGCATTTT.

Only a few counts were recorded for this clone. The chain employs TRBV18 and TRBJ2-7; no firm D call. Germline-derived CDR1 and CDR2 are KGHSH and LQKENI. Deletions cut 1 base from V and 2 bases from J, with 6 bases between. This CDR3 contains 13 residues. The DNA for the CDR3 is TGTGCCAGCTCACCACGGAGAGCCTACGAGCAGTACGTC. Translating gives CASSPRRAYEQYV.

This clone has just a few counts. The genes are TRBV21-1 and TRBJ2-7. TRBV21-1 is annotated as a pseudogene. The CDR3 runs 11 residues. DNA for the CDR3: TGTGCCAGCAGCAAAGGGGACGAGCAGTACGTC. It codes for CASSKGDEQYV.

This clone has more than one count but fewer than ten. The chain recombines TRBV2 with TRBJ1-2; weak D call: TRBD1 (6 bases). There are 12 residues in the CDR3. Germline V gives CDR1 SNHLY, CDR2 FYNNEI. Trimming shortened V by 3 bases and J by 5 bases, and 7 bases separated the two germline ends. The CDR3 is CASSDQGYGYTF. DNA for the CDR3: TGTGCCAGCAGTGACCAGGGGTATGGCTACACCTTC.

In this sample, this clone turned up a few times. The CDR3 DNA follows: TGTGCCAGCTCACCTAAGGGGACAGGGTATCATGGCTACACCTTC. This translates into CASSPKGTGYHGYTF. V usage is TRBV18 and J usage is TRBJ1-2; 9 nucleotides line up with TRBD1. The CDR3 sequence is 15 residues long. CDR1 and CDR2 (germline): KGHSH, LQKENI. V lost 3 bases to trimming and J lost 6 bases; unmatched junction nucleotides: 8.

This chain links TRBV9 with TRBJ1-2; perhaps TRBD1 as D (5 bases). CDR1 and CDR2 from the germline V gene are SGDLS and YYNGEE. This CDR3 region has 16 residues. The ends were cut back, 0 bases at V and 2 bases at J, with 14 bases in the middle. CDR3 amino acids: CASSVGARDLNYGYTF. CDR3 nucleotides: TGTGCCAGCAGCGTAGGGGCCAGGGATCTAAACTATGGCTACACCTTC.

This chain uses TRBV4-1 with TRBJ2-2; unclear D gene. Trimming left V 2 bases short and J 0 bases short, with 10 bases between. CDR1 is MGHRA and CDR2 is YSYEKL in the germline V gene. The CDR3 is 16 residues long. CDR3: CASSQSPIPNTGELFF. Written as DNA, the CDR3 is TGCGCCAGCAGCCAATCTCCGATACCGAACACCGGGGAGCTGTTTTTT.

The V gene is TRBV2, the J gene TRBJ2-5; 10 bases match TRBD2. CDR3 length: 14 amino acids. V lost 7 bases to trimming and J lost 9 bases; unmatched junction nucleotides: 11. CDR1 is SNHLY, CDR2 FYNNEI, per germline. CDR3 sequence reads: CASNLISGRGAQYF. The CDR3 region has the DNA TGTGCCAGCAACCTTATCAGCGGGAGGGGGGCCCAGTACTTC.